A single sample gave rise to the 13 T cell receptor beta chains below, sequenced in a study of cytomegalovirus exposure and HLA in healthy donors. In the PCR, 60 Vbeta and 13 Jbeta primers were used. Clones were sequenced by immunoSEQ multiplex PCR, and TCRdb holds only the in-frame ones, with some missing. The table has some 120,000 clones, approximately 8.7% seen once. Sequences were obtained from PBMCs. These receptors were obtained from a man in his forties in good health and CMV-seronegative.

V is TRBV7-2 and J is TRBJ2-7, with TRBD2 identical over 14 bases. The CDR3 contains 14 residues. With V trimmed by 5 bases and J by 6 bases, 3 bases remained unmatched. From germline, CDR1 is SGHTA and CDR2 FQGNSA. The CDR3 loop reads CASSIGLAGGEQYF. Written as DNA, the CDR3 is TGTGCCAGCAGCATCGGACTAGCGGGGGGCGAGCAGTACTTC. Drawing the rest from reference TRBV7-2 and TRBJ2-7, the complete variable domain is GAGVSQSPSNKVTEKGKDVELRCDPISGHTALYWYRQSLGQGLEFLIYFQGNSAPDKSGLPSDRFSAERTGGSVSTLTIQRTQQEDSAVYLCASSIGLAGGEQYFGPGTRLTVT.

V is TRBV19 and J is TRBJ2-4, with D perhaps matching TRBD1 (6 bases). The V and J ends lost 5 bases and 8 bases respectively, with 13 bases between them. CDR1 is LNHDA, CDR2 SQIVND, per germline (reference sequence). This CDR3 has 13 amino acids. CDR3 bases: TGTGCCAGTAGTCGGGCAGGGGAACACATTCAGTACTTC. Protein: CASSRAGEHIQYF.

The chain is built from TRBV19 and TRBJ2-5, with 7 bases that match TRBD1. Unmatched junction bases numbered 13, after V lost 10 bases and J lost 5 bases. From germline, CDR1 is LNHDA and CDR2 SQIVND (reference sequence). CDR3 length equals 14 residues. Here the CDR3 reads CATRPTGVGETQYF. The CDR3 DNA reads as TGTGCCACTCGCCCTACAGGGGTAGGGGAGACCCAGTACTTC.

V is TRBV7-2 and J is TRBJ2-1; possible D gene TRBD2, 7 bases. The germline V gene has CDR1 SGHTA and CDR2 FQGNSA. The V gene lost 2 bases and the J gene lost 7 bases, with 21 bases spanning the gap. The CDR3 totals 17 residues. The CDR3 reads CASSLYGLGGVGNEQFF. CDR3 sequence (DNA): TGTGCCAGCAGCTTATACGGTTTAGGGGGGGTAGGGAATGAGCAGTTCTTC.

The chain joins TRBV29-1 to TRBJ1-2; TRBD1 aligns across 7 bases. CDR3 size: 12 residues. The V segment lost 6 bases and the J segment 5 bases; nucleotides outside the gene matches: 6. Germline CDR1 and CDR2: SQVTM and ANQGSEA. In DNA form, the CDR3 reads TGCAGCGTGGGGGACAGACCTTATGGCTACACCTTC. It encodes CSVGDRPYGYTF.

The sample holds a few counts of this clone. The rearrangement joins TRBV7-9 to TRBJ2-7, with 14 nucleotides matching TRBD2. The CDR3 consists of 16 residues. V shed 4 bases and J 3 bases; nucleotides not matched to a gene: 5. CDR1 and CDR2 (germline): SEHNR, FQNEAQ (reference sequence). CDR3 region: CASSSGTSGGRYEQYF. CDR3 nucleotides: TGTGCCAGCAGCTCCGGGACTAGCGGGGGTCGCTACGAGCAGTACTTC.

The V gene is TRBV5-4, the J gene TRBJ1-2; 11 bases align to TRBD1. The CDR3 totals 14 residues. J gave up 4 bases and V 6 bases, and 5 bases lay outside the gene matches. Germline V gene sequence: CDR1 SGHNT, CDR2 YYREEE (reference sequence). The CDR3 region has the DNA TGTGCCAGCATCGGGACAGGGGGTTTCTATGGCTACACCTTC. Translation gives CASIGTGGFYGYTF.

V usage is TRBV6-1 and J usage is TRBJ1-5; D is possibly TRBD1 (6 bases). V was shortened by 6 bases and J by 4 bases, with 16 bases between the two germline ends. Germline lookup yields CDR1 MNHNS and CDR2 SASEGT. This CDR3 has 15 amino acids. CDR3 amino acids: CASRLGAFGNQPQHF. Here the CDR3 DNA reads TGTGCCAGCAGATTGGGGGCTTTCGGGAATCAGCCCCAGCATTTT.

This clone appeared many times. This rearrangement joins TRBV29-1 to TRBJ2-3, with TRBD1 as a possible D gene (5 bases). Germline V gene lookup returns CDR1 SQVTM and CDR2 ANQGSEA. The CDR3 runs 16 residues. Trimming removed 0 bases from V and 2 bases from J, with 15 bases in between. CDR3 region: CSVEESLRVFTDTQYF. The CDR3 region has the DNA TGCAGCGTTGAAGAGTCCCTCAGGGTTTTCACAGATACGCAGTATTTT.

V usage is TRBV5-4 and J usage is TRBJ2-4; 10 nucleotides align to TRBD1. The CDR3 runs to 16 residues. Germline CDR1 SGHNT, CDR2 YYREEE (reference sequence). With V trimmed by 4 bases and J by 1 base, 5 bases remained unmatched. CDR3 protein: CASSGQGVAAKNIQYF. The CDR3 bases are TGTGCCAGCAGCGGACAGGGGGTAGCGGCCAAAAACATTCAGTACTTC.

This clone showed up just a few times. Here the CDR3 reads CASSAEGARSPLHF. The CDR3 nucleotides are TGTGCCAGCAGTGCGGAGGGGGCGAGGTCACCCCTCCACTTT. This chain connects TRBV2 to TRBJ1-6, with 7 bases aligning to TRBD1. CDR3 length equals 14 residues. Trimming removed 4 bases from V and 10 bases from J; junction bases left unmatched: 7. Germline loops: CDR1 SNHLY, CDR2 FYNNEI.

The V and J genes are TRBV6-6 and TRBJ1-5, with 7 positions matching TRBD1. V trimming: 4 bases; J trimming: 7 bases; junction bases outside the gene matches: 4. Germline assignment: CDR1 MNHNY and CDR2 SVGAGI (reference sequence). The CDR3 length is 13 residues. This chain's CDR3 is CASSLQGSQPQHF. The CDR3 DNA reads TGTGCCAGCAGTTTACAGGGGTCCCAGCCCCAGCATTTT.

This clone was found a few times. V is TRBV28 and J is TRBJ1-4, with 9 positions matching TRBD1. This CDR3 contains 15 residues. Per the germline V gene, CDR1 is MDHEN and CDR2 is SYDVKM. The junction had 9 bases not matched to a gene; V was cut back by 5 bases and J by 8 bases. CDR3 sequence: CASSPRTGVREKLFF. The CDR3, as DNA: TGTGCCAGCAGTCCCCGGACAGGGGTTAGGGAAAAACTGTTTTTT.